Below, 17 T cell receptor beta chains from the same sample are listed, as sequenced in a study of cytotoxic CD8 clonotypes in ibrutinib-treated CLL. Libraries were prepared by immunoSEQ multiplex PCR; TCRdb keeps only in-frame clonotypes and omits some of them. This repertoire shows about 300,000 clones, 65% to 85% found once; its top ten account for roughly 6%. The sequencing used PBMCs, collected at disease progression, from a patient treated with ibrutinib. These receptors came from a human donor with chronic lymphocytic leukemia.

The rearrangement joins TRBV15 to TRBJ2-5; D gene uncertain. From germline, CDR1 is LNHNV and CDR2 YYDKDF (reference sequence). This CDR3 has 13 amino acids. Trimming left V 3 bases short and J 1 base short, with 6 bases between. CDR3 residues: CATSRGSQETQYF. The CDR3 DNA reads TGTGCCACCAGCAGGGGTTCCCAAGAGACCCAGTACTTC.

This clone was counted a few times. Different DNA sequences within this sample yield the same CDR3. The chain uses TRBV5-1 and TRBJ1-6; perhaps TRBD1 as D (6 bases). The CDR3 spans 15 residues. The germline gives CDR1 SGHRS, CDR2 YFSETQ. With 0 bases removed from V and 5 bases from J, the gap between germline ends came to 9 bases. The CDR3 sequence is CASSLEGVHNSPLHF. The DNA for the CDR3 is TGCGCCAGCAGCTTGGAGGGGGTACATAATTCACCCCTCCACTTT.

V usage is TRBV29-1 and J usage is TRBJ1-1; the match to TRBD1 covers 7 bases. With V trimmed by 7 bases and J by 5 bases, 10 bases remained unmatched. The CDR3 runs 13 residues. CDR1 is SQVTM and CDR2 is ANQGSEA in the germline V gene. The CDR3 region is CSGGSTGRTEAFF. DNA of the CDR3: TGCAGCGGGGGATCGACAGGGCGGACTGAAGCTTTCTTT.

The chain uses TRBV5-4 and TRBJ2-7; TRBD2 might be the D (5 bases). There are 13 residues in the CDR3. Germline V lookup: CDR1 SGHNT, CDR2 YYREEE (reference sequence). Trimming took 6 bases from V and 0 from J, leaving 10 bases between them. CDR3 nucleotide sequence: TGTGCCAGCACCCCCGACTACTCCTACGAGCAGTACTTC. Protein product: CASTPDYSYEQYF.

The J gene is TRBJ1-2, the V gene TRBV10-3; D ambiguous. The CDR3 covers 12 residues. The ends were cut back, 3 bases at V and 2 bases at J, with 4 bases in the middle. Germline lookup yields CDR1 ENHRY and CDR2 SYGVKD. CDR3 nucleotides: TGTGCCATCAGTGAACCAAACTATGGCTACACCTTC. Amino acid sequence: CAISEPNYGYTF.

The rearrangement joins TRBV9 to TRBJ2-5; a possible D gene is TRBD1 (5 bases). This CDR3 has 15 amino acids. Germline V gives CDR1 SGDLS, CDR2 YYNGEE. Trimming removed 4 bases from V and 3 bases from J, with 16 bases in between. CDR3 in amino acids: CASSSHDREEETQYF. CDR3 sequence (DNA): TGTGCCAGCAGCTCTCACGACAGAGAAGAAGAGACCCAGTACTTC. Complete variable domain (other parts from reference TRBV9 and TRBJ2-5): DSGVTQTPKHLITATGQRVTLRCSPRSGDLSVYWYQQSLDQGLQFLIQYYNGEERAKGNILERFSAQQFPDLHSELNLSSLELGDSALYFCASSSHDREEETQYFGPGTRLLVL.

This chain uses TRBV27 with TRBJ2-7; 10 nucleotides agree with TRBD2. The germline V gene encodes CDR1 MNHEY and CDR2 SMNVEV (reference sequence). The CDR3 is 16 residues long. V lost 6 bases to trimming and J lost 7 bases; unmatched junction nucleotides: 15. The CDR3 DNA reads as TGTGCCAGCAGCCTGAGTAGGAGAGCGGGAGGGGGTGAGCAGTACTTC. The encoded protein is CASSLSRRAGGGEQYF.

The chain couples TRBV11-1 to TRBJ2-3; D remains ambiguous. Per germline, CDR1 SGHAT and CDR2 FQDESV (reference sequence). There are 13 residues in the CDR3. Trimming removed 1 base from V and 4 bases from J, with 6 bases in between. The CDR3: CASSLVRADTQYF. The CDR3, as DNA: TGTGCCAGCAGCTTAGTTAGGGCAGATACGCAGTATTTT.

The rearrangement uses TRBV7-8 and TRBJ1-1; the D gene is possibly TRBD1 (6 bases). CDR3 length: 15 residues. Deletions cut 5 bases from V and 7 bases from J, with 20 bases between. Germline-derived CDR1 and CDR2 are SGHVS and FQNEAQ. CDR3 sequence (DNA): TGTGCCAGCAGCATGAGGGCAGGGGCCCAAGGTGAAGCTTTCTTT. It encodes CASSMRAGAQGEAFF.

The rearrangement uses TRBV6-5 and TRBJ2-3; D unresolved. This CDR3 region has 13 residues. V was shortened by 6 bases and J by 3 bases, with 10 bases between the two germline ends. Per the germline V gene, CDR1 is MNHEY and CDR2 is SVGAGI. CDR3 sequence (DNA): TGTGCCAGCAGACCCGCAGGAACAGATACGCAGTATTTT. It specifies CASRPAGTDTQYF.

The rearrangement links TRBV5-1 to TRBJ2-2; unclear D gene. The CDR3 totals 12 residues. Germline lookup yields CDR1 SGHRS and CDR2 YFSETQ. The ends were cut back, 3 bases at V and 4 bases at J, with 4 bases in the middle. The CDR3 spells CASSSITGELFF. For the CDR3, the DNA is TGCGCCAGCAGCTCGATCACCGGGGAGCTGTTTTTT.

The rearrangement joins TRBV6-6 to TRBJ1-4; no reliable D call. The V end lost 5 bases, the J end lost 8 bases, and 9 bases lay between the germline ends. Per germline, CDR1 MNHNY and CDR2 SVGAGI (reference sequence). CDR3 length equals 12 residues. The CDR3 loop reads CASSPGSEKLFF. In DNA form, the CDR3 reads TGTGCCAGCAGTCCGGGATCGGAAAAACTGTTTTTT.

In DNA form, the CDR3 reads TGCGCCAGCAGCAACGGCTTTGGGCTTCCTACGGGTGGTGCCTACGAGCAGTACTTC. Translating it yields CASSNGFGLPTGGAYEQYF. This chain joins TRBV5-1 and TRBJ2-7; D uncertain. The CDR3 spans 19 residues. CDR1 SGHRS and CDR2 YFSETQ come from the germline V gene. Trimming removed 4 bases from V and 2 bases from J, with 28 bases in between.

The CDR3 DNA follows: TGTGCCAGCAGCGTAGGAGAAGCTAGCTACGAGCAGTACTTC. It codes for CASSVGEASYEQYF. The V gene is TRBV7-6, the J gene TRBJ2-7; D not certain. The CDR3 is 14 amino acids. V lost 5 bases, J lost 3 bases, and 14 bases lay in between. CDR1 is SGHVS and CDR2 is FNYEAQ in the germline V gene.

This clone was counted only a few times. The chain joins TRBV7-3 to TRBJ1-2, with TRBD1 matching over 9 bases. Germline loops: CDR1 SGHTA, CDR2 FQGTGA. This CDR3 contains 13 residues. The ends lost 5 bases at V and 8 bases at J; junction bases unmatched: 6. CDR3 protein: CASSPTGGVGYTF. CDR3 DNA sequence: TGTGCCAGCAGCCCGACAGGGGGAGTCGGCTACACCTTC.

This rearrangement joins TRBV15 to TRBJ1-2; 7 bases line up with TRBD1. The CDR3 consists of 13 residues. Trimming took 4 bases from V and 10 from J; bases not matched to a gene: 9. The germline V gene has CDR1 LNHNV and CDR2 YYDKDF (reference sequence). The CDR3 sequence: CATSTGGNGDYTF. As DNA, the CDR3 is TGTGCCACCAGCACAGGGGGTAACGGGGACTACACCTTC.

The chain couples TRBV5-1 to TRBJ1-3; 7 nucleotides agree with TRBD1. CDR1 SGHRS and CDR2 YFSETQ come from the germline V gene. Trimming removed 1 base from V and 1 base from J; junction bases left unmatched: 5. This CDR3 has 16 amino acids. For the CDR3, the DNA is TGCGCCAGCAGCTTGAGCGGGACAGCTTCTGGAAACACCATATATTTT. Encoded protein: CASSLSGTASGNTIYF.